Below are 4 T cell receptor beta chains sequenced from a single sample in a study of regulatory T cells in long-lasting Graves disease. CDR3 regions were amplified by Arm-PCR using iRepertoire HTBI primers to build TCR beta libraries. In TCRdb, the multiplex PCR reads were re-called with MiXCR into one record per CDR3 protein. This table has a few hundred thousand distinct CDR3 sequences, approximately 12% appearing once. Regarding time point: newly diagnosed GD, antithyroid drugs for less than 3 months. After RNA was extracted from PBMCs, the TCR library was made from it. A further study also used this sample, focusing on T cells in Graves' hyperthyroidism and ophthalmopathy.

The source was peripheral blood mononuclear cells (PBMCs), collected at new diagnosis, from a patient treated with antithyroid drugs. The receptors shown here come from a woman under 30 with Graves disease.

Turning to this clonotype: This may arise from a read error, as a much more abundant clone is one base away. The chain uses TRBV20-1 and TRBJ2-1; D might be TRBD2 (6 bases). In germline, CDR1 is DFQATT, CDR2 SNEGSKA (reference sequence). This CDR3 is 14 amino acids long. CDR3 nucleotides: TGCAGTGTTGATGCCGGGGGTAGTCTCGATGAGCAGCTCTTC. It translates to CSVDAGGSLDEQLF.

The V and J genes are TRBV4-3 and TRBJ1-1; unclear D gene. This CDR3 is built from 17 residues. Trimming removed 0 bases from V and 0 bases from J, with 14 bases in between. The V gene's germline CDR1 is LGHNA and CDR2 YSLEER. The CDR3 DNA sequence: TGCGCCAGCAGCCAAGATCGGAACGGTCACATGAACACTGAAGCTTTCTTT. The encoded protein is CASSQDRNGHMNTEAFF.

The chain is built from TRBV7-9 and TRBJ2-1; D call uncertain. The germline V gene has CDR1 SEHNR and CDR2 FQNEAQ (reference sequence). Trimming cost V 4 bases and J 0 bases, with 10 bases left between them. The CDR3 runs 15 residues. The DNA for the CDR3 is TGTGCCAGCAGCTCAAATAGAGGCTCCTACAATGAGCAGTTCTTC. Its protein is CASSSNRGSYNEQFF.

V and J are TRBV27 and TRBJ2-3; 7 bases align to TRBD2. The CDR3 runs 16 residues. CDR1 and CDR2 from the germline V gene are MNHEY and SMNVEV (reference sequence). V gave up 4 bases and J gave up 2 bases; unmatched junction bases: 9. CDR3 nucleotide sequence: TGTGCCAGCAGTTCTAGACTAGCCGGGAACACAGATACGCAGTATTTT. Protein: CASSSRLAGNTDTQYF.